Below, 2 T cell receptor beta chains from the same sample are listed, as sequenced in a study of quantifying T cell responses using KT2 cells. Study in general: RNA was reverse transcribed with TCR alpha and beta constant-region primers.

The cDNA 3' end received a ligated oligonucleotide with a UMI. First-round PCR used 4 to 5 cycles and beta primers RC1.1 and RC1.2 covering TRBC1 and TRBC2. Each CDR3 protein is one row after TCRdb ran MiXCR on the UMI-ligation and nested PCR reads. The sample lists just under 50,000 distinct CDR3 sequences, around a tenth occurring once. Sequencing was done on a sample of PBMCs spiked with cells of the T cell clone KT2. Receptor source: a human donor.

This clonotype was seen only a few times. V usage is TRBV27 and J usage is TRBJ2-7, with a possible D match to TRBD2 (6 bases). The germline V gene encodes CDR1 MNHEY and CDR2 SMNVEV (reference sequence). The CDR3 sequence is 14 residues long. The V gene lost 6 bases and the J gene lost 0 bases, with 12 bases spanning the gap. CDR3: CASSPAGGSYEQYF. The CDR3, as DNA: TGTGCCAGCAGCCCAGCCGGGGGCTCCTACGAGCAGTACTTC.

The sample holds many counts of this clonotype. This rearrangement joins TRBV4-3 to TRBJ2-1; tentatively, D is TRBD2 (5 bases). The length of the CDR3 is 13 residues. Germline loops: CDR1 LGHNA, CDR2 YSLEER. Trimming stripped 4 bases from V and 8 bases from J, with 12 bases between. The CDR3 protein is CASSPGGAYEQFF. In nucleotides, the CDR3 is TGCGCCAGCAGCCCTGGAGGCGCCTATGAGCAGTTCTTC.